This T cell receptor beta chain was found in a study of T cell repertoires in cytomegalovirus infection. At the level of the study: Public TCR beta signatures were indicative of both CMV infection and a matching HLA type.

TCRdb re-derived calls from the reads in MiXCR, one entry per CDR3 protein. The sample has roughly 500,000 distinct CDR3 sequences, around 11% seen once. Germline loops: CDR1 MGHRA, CDR2 YSYEKL. This CDR3 has 14 residues. V lost 4 bases and J 1 base, leaving 10 bases between the germline ends. Comment on this clonotype: Its antigen is still unknown.

General study findings and limits: CMV-specific TCR beta clonotypes restricted by HLA-C dominated the ex vivo response. Cumulated frequencies of public TCR beta families served to identify carriers of CMV plus the relevant HLA.

This TCR was sampled from a human donor in good health (CMV status not recorded). Some clones in this sample may be carry-over from other donors' samples. The gene calls are TRBV4-1 and TRBJ1-2; no clear D gene. The sample taken for sequencing was PBMCs. The DNA of the CDR3 is TGCGCCAGCAGCCGGCGAGCGATTAACTATGGCTACACCTTC. This gives the protein CASSRRAINYGYTF.